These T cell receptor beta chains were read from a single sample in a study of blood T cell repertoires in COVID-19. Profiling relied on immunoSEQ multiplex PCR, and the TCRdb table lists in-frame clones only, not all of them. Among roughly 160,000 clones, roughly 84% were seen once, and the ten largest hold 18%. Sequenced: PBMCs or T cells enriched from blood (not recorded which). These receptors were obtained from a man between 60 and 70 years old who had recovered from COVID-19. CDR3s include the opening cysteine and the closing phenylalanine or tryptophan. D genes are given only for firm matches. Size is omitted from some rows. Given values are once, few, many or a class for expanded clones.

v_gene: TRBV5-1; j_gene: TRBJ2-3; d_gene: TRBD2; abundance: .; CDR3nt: TGCGCCAGCAGCCTAGGACTAGCGGGATCAGATACGCAGTATTTT; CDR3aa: CASSLGLAGSDTQYF
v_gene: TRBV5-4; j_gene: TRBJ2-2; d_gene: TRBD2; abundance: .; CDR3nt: TGTGCCAGCACCCGGGGGGGGGACACCGGGGAGCTGTTTTTT; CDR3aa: CASTRGGDTGELFF
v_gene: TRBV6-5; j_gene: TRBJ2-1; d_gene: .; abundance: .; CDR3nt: TGTGCCAGCACCATGGGGGGCGGGGGCCGCCATGAGCAGTTCTTC; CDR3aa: CASTMGGGGRHEQFF
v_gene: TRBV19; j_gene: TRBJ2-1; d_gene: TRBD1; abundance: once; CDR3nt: TGTGCCAGTAGTATCCAGGGGGCCTACAATGAGCAGTTCTTC; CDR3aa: CASSIQGAYNEQFF
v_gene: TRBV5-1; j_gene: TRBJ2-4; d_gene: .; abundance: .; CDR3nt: TGCGCCAGCAGCTTGGGGGGACTGAGCTTCTCAAACATTCAGTACTTC; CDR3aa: CASSLGGLSFSNIQYF
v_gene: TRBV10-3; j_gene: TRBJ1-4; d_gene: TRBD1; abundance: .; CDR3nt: TGTGCCATCAGTGAGACAGGGGGTAATGAAAAACTGTTTTTT; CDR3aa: CAISETGGNEKLFF
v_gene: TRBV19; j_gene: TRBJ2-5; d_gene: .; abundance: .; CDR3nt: TGTGCCAGTAGTAACCCGACTAGACAAGAGACCCAGTACTTC; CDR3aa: CASSNPTRQETQYF
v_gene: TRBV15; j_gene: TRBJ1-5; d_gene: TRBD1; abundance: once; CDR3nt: TGTGCCACCTCCCCCCGGGACAGGGGTTTCGATTGGCCCCAGCATTTT; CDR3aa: CATSPRDRGFDWPQHF
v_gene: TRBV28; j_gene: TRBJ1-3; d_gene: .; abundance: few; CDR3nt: TGTGCCAGCAGTTTTATGGGGGCCGGAAACACCATATATTTT; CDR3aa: CASSFMGAGNTIYF
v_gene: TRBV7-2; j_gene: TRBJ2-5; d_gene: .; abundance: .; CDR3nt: TGTGCCAGCAGCTTAGACCGGTATCTAGAGACCCAGTACTTC; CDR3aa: CASSLDRYLETQYF
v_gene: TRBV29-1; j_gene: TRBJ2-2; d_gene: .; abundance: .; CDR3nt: TGCAGCGTGACAGATACTAACACCGGGGAGCTGTTTTTT; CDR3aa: CSVTDTNTGELFF
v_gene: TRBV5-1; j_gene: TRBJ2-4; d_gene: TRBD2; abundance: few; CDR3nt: TGCGCCAGCAGCTTGGAGATAGCGGGGGCGAAAAACATTCAGTACTTC; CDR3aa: CASSLEIAGAKNIQYF
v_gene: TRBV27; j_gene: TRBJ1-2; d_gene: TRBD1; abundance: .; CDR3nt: TGTGCCAGCAGTTCAAGTCCACAGGGGGCAGTTTATGGCTACACCTTC; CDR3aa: CASSSSPQGAVYGYTF